These 9 T cell receptor beta chains were all obtained from the same sample, sequenced in a study of tumor and adjacent non-tumor tissue in lung cancer (dated by TCRdb to the late 2010s). RNA was isolated from bulk unsorted tissue, and RNA quality was assessed with a NanoDrop ND-1000 and an Agilent 2100. The library was prepared using multiplex PCR. Sequencing used an Illumina HiSeq 2500. Following protocols modified from ARM-PCR, the researchers constructed TCRbeta libraries through three rounds of nested PCR with primers (Table S4). TCRdb trimmed public reads at Q25 via fastp, called clones via MiXCR and kept in-frame beta chains. Identical CDR3 proteins give one entry, which carries the most common genes and DNA. This sample holds under 150,000 distinct CDR3 sequences; approximately 70% were observed only once. The top ten hold approximately 18% of the sample. Input material: lung tumor tissue. These receptors were taken from a man aged 55 to 70 with small cell lung cancer.

With regard to this clonotype: Compared with germline, one end of the junction differs, possibly owing to a read error. The chain has TRBV7-9 and TRBJ2-5, with 10 bases fitting TRBD2. Germline CDR1 reads SEHNR; CDR2 reads FQNEAQ (reference sequence). This CDR3 spans 18 amino acids. This CDR3 reads CASSLEFRLAGDGEAQYF. For the CDR3, the DNA is TGTGCCAGCAGCTTAGAATTTAGGCTAGCGGGAGACGGAGAGGCCCAGTACTTC.

Turning to this clonotype: A much larger clone differs by one base, so this may be a read error. The rearrangement uses TRBV6-1 and TRBJ1-5; 10 bases fit TRBD1. The CDR3 contains 15 residues. Per the germline V gene, CDR1 is MNHNS and CDR2 is SASEGT. The chain's CDR3 is CVSSRAGTGDQPQHF. The CDR3 DNA reads TGTGTCAGCAGTCGCGCCGGGACAGGGGATCAGCCCCAGCATTTT.

Points on this clonotype: Being one base from a much bigger clone, this may be a read error. The V call is TRBV5-1, the J call TRBJ1-4; D possibly corresponds to TRBD1 (6 bases). The germline gives CDR1 SGHRS, CDR2 YFSETQ. The length of the CDR3 is 15 residues. The CDR3 sequence is CASRLGQTTNEKLFF. In DNA form, the CDR3 reads TGCGCCAGCAGGTTGGGACAAACAACTAATGAAAAACTGTTTTTT.

As for this clonotype: One end of the junction is discordant with germline, which a read error may explain. V usage is TRBV12-3 or TRBV12-4 and J usage is TRBJ2-1; D is undetermined. The CDR3 has 16 residues. CDR3 coding DNA: TGTGCCAGCAGTCCCCTAGAGTGCACCTACTACAATGAGGAGTCCTTC. Residues: CASSPLECTYYNEESF.

As to this clonotype: A much larger clonotype is one base distant, so this may be a read error. The V and J genes are TRBV29-1 and TRBJ1-5, with D unresolved. There are 13 residues in the CDR3. The germline CDR1 and CDR2 sequences are SQVTM and ANQGSEA. Trimming took 7 bases from V and 0 from J, leaving 10 bases between them. CDR3: CSAVDDSNQPQHF. The DNA of the CDR3 is TGCAGCGCAGTGGATGATAGCAATCAGCCCCAGCATTTT.

A note on this clonotype: Since the CDR3 does not end with the conserved phenylalanine or tryptophan, this likely comes from a read error. The V call is TRBV7-9, the J call TRBJ2-1, with 7 bases matching TRBD1. With 5 bases clipped from V and 3 bases from J, the junction kept 10 bases outside the gene matches. The germline V gene encodes CDR1 SEHNR and CDR2 FQNEAQ (reference sequence). CDR3 size: 16 residues. CDR3 loop: CASSDQRGQGYNEQFS. CDR3 nucleotide sequence: TGTGCCAGCAGCGACCAGAGGGGGCAAGGCTACAATGAGCAGTTCTCC.

This clonotype was observed once. A much bigger clone sits one base away, suggesting this may be a read error. V and J are TRBV30 and TRBJ1-1; D unresolved. Between the trimmed V and J ends, which lost 5 bases and 6 bases, there was a span of 10 bases. Per germline, CDR1 GTSNPN and CDR2 SVGIG (reference sequence). The CDR3 totals 11 residues. Here the CDR3 reads CAWGWEAEAFF. The CDR3 nucleotides are TGTGCCTGGGGTTGGGAAGCTGAAGCTTTCTTT.

This clonotype was recorded once. A read error may account for a junction end that differs from germline. V and J are TRBV20-1 and TRBJ1-1; D is uncertain. The CDR3 totals 12 residues. Per the germline V gene, CDR1 is DFQATT and CDR2 is SNEGSKA (reference sequence). The CDR3 region is CSASDPVVEVFF. CDR3 DNA sequence: TGCAGTGCTAGCGATCCCGTAGTTGAAGTTTTCTTT.

To note about this clonotype: The final CDR3 position lacks the conserved phenylalanine or tryptophan, pointing to a likely read error. V is TRBV5-4 and J is TRBJ2-5; D gene unclear. The length of the CDR3 is 11 residues. Germline lookup yields CDR1 SGHNT and CDR2 YYREEE (reference sequence). The CDR3 loop is CASRNEEAQYL. The CDR3 DNA is TGTGCCAGCAGAAACGAAGAGGCCCAGTACCTC.